This is a list of T cell receptor beta chains from one sample in a study of T cell responses to AZD1222 COVID-19 vaccine. The method was immunoSEQ multiplex PCR; TCRdb's version includes in-frame clones alone and lacks a portion of them. The sample has fewer than 150,000 clones, 88% seen once. The starting material was peripheral blood, obtained 28 days after the second AZD1222 dose. The receptors were gathered from an adult who received the AZD1222 COVID-19 vaccine. The CDR3 runs from the conserved cysteine through the conserved F or W. D genes are given only for firm matches. Expanded clones are given a class, and other clones once, few, many or no size at all.

TRBJ2-7,TRBV3-1/TRBV3-2,NA,NA,17,CASSQDWIPRRVHEQYF,TGTGCCAGCAGCCAAGATTGGATCCCCAGGCGGGTCCACGAGCAGTACTTC
TRBJ2-7,TRBV7-9,TRBD1,NA,16,CASSYAGGTGNYEQYF,TGTGCCAGCAGCTACGCAGGCGGGACAGGGAATTACGAGCAGTACTTC
TRBJ1-1,TRBV6-5,NA,NA,14,CASSFGRAGAEAFF,TGTGCCAGCAGTTTTGGCAGGGCCGGCGCTGAAGCTTTCTTT
TRBJ1-2,TRBV7-6,NA,NA,13,CASSAGDGYGYTF,TGTGCCAGCAGCGCTGGGGACGGCTATGGCTACACCTTC
TRBJ2-1,TRBV19,NA,NA,14,CASSILDRGKEQFF,TGTGCCAGTAGTATATTAGATCGAGGGAAGGAGCAGTTCTTC
TRBJ1-1,TRBV7-2,NA,NA,13,CASSLLGNTEAFF,TGTGCCAGCAGCTTATTGGGGAACACTGAAGCTTTCTTT
TRBJ1-6,TRBV3-1/TRBV3-2,NA,NA,14,CASSQRGDNSPLHF,TGTGCCAGCAGCCAACGCGGTGATAATTCACCCCTCCACTTT
TRBJ1-2,TRBV5-1,NA,once,13,CASSLAGNRGYTF,TGCGCCAGCAGCTTGGCCGGGAATCGTGGCTACACCTTC
TRBJ2-4,TRBV5-1,NA,NA,13,CASRYGSKNIQYF,TGCGCCAGCAGGTATGGCAGCAAAAACATTCAGTACTTC
TRBJ1-2,TRBV7-2,NA,NA,14,CASSLLAEGLGYTF,TGTGCCAGCAGCTTACTTGCCGAAGGACTTGGCTACACCTTC
TRBJ2-3,TRBV19,NA,NA,12,CASRDSTDTQYF,TGTGCCAGTAGGGACAGCACAGATACGCAGTATTTT
TRBJ2-5,TRBV5-1,TRBD2,NA,16,CASSSGLAGVWETQYF,TGCGCCAGCAGCTCAGGACTAGCGGGGGTTTGGGAGACCCAGTACTTC